This paragraph covers one T cell receptor beta chain sequence. The antigen remains unidentified. The record originates from a study of CD8 T cells in ankylosing spondylitis. Regarding the study as a whole: Earlier literature documents some of the motif variants in reactive arthritis synovial fluid and blood. Made up of eight highly homologous variants, a TCR beta motif appeared characteristic of ankylosing spondylitis blood. Clones linked to disease were reported to show significant enrichment in matched ankylosing spondylitis synovial fluid.

Germline lookup yields CDR1 MNHEY and CDR2 SVGAGI. The CDR3 is made up of 14 amino acids. V lost 4 bases and J lost 5, with 14 bases in between. TCRdb re-analysed the 5' RACE reads in MiXCR, keeping a single row per CDR3 protein. The table has a few hundred thousand distinct CDR3 sequences, 18% seen once. Sequenced sample: blood, either unsorted or a sorted T cell fraction (not recorded which). The sequence was collected from a male donor with ankylosing spondylitis or in good health (not recorded which). The chain carries TRBV6-5 and TRBJ1-1, with D possibly being TRBD1 (6 bases). CDR3: CASSSWTEGTEAFF. The DNA for the CDR3 is TGTGCCAGCAGTTCTTGGACAGAGGGGACTGAAGCTTTCTTT.